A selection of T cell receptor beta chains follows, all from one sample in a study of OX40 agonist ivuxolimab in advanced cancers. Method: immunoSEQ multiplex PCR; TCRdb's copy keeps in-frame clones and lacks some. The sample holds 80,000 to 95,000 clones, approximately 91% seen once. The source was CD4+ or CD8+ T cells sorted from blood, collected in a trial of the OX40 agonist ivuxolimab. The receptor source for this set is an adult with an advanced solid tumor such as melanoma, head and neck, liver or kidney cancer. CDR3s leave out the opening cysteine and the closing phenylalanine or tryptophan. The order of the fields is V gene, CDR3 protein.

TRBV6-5,ASRRDRGNQPQH
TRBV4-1,ASSQGFLGGAKNIQY
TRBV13,ASSSRRAEYNEQF
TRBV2,ASSGTGKRTDTQY
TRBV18,ASSTAGEQPQH
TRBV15,ATSGGTAFVTGELF
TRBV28,ASTLPWTEAF
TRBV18,ASSPLRQGNSPLH
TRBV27,ASSSKVGYEQY
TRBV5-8,ASSLGQGFEKLF
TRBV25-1,ASSKRGAGQPQH
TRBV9,ASSVNGGAYNEQF
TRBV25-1,ASSDETAYYEQY
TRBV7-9,ASSHTRGGHYNEQF
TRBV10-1,ASSEYGQGGDTQY
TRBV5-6,ASRILGQGIMNTEAF
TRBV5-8,ASSLEQGARNTEAF
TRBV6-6,ASSALTGKPNEQY
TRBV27,ASSNNLGTNYF
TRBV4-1,ASSQAGQGAQETQY
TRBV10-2,ASRLAGSTDTQY
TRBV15,ATSSDRANVLT
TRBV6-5,ASSSLQGSYEQY
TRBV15,ATSRDRANQPQH
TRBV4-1,ASSPARAGLAGGTQETQY
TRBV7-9,ASSLGGTYQETQY
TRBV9,ASSVGTGDGYT
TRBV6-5,ASTRGESYNEQF
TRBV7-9,ASSLMTSIAYEQY
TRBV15,ATSRDMGLADPSYNEQF
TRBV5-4,ASSPTGGLAYYEQY
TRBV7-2,ASSLAAGGSREQF
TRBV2,ASEGQGAPDTEAF
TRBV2,ASSERQGVRNEQF
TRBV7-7,ASSSSGTPQETQY
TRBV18,ASSPPIQGATNTGELF
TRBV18,ASSPSGTITGETQY
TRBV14,ASSQQNGDTQY
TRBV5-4,ASSFRTGQETQY
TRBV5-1,ASSPNRGAAKNIQY
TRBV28,ASRTKTETQY
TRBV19,ASRRNTEAF
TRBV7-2,ASSTRRVT
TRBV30,AWRPGAGGQF
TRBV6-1,ASSQPGQANEKLF
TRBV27,AGGDRGTEAF
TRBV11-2,ASSLVPGQETQY
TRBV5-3,ARSPDRGHQPQH
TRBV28,AVQRPAGGGSYEQY
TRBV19,ATRDRGPADTQY